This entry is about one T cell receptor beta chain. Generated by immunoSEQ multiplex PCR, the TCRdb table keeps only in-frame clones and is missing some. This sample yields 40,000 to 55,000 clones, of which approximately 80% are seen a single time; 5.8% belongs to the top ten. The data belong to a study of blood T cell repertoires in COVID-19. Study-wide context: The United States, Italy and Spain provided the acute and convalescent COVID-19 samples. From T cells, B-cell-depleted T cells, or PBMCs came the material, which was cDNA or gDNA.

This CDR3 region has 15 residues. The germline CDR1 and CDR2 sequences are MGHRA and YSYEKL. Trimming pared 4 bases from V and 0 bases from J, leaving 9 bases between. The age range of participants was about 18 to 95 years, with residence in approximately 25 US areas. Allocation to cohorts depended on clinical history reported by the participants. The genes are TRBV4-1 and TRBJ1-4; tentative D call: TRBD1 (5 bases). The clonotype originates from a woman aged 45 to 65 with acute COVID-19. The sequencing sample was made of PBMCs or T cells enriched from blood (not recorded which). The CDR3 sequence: CASSLTGATNEKLFF. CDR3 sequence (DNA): TGCGCCAGCAGCCTAACAGGAGCAACTAATGAAAAACTGTTTTTT.